This T cell receptor (beta chain) was sequenced during a study of T cell clonotyping in hematopoietic cell transplantation. General study points: Cells were unsorted, so CD4 and CD8 contributions were not separated. After transplant, recipient diversity fell while pathologically expanded clonotypes grew through day 180. Higher Inverse Simpson Index values in graft donor and pretransplant recipient predicted broader posttransplant TCR diversity.

Generated by immunoSEQ multiplex PCR, the TCRdb table keeps only in-frame clones and is missing some. Of several thousand clones listed, approximately 80% were seen once; the top ten hold around a third. Recipients were bled about 28 days pretransplant and at posttransplant days 30, 100, 180. V dropped 4 bases and J dropped 1; count of bases not matched to a gene: 7. The CDR3 has 17 amino acids. Concerning this clone: Its antigen remains unidentified.

The rearrangement uses TRBV5-3 and TRBJ1-3; TRBD1 aligns across 11 bases. TRBV5-3 is known as an ORF, though its function is uncertain. The specimen comprised PBMCs, sampled 100 days after allogeneic stem cell transplant. The receptor was isolated from a female patient between 30 and 39 years old who had an allogeneic stem cell transplant, so the T cells may come from the graft donor. Some clones in this sample may be carry-over from other donors' samples. CDR3 in DNA: TGTGCCAGAAGCGGAAGGGACAGGGGGGGTTCTGGAAACACCATATATTTT. It yields the protein CARSGRDRGGSGNTIYF.